This T cell receptor beta chain comes out of a study of pediatric ulcerative colitis (dated by TCRdb to 2018 to 2020). Study-wide context: Among the ulcerative colitis patients, about seven had pancolitis and two had left-sided colitis, and histology in every patient was consistent with ulcerative colitis. From eight or nine newly diagnosed, treatment-naive pediatric ulcerative colitis patients and four non-IBD control children, paired blood and rectal samples were collected. The Pediatric Ulcerative Colitis Activity Index classified a couple of patients as having mild disease, four as having moderate disease and three as having acute severe colitis. Here is what the overall study found, with its caveats: Repertoires were derived from total lymphocyte DNA, so rare subsets such as regulatory T cells may have patterns not reflected. For technical reasons, blood samples from two patients gave substantially fewer templates, and these samples were excluded from the blood-rectal overlap analysis. Features of the rectal repertoire distinguished controls, mild-moderate colitis patients and acute severe colitis patients, and in acute severe colitis, rectal diversity was reduced because of clonal expansions. Two rectal CDR3 clonotypes turned up in every ulcerative colitis patient but in none of the controls. The healthy control group was small, with only four individuals. Blood-derived T cells may have been included in the rectal pinch biopsies, particularly in patients with overt colitis. Compared with controls, ulcerative colitis patients showed significantly higher autologous blood-rectal clonal overlap, a finding that suggests increased T cell trafficking to inflamed tissue.

During colonoscopy, one to two rectal pinch biopsies were obtained for research purposes. No immunosuppressive medication had been given to the ulcerative colitis patients before the diagnostic colonoscopy. Before DNA isolation, rectal biopsies were subjected to proteinase K digestion. The Wizard kit (Promega) was used to extract genomic DNA from both blood and intestinal samples. Including cysteine and phenylalanine, the CDR3 has 16 amino acids. Only the CDR3 portion is preserved as DNA: 48 bases, with reading frame beginning at the first base. CDR1 is given as SGHAT and CDR2 as FQDESV, both from the germline V gene (reference sequence). At the junction V is shortened by 4 bases and J by 1 base, with 17 bases in between. Comments on this clone: The antigen it recognizes is unknown. Within one base of it there is no much larger clone, and no base qualities were kept.

Rearranged CDR3 beta regions were amplified from genomic DNA with multiplex V and J primers using the immunoSEQ TRB Survey service. Survey-level sequencing depth of up to 500,000 reads per sample was used to keep depth equal across samples. Libraries were purified, pooled and sequenced on Illumina technology. On the study's bioinformatics: Productive clonality, sample overlap, pairwise scatters, CDR3 beta length, V/D/J gene usage and productiveness were assessed with immunoSEQ online tools. Alongside Shannon and Simpson indices, calculated diversity was computed as the number of unique rearrangements divided by total templates, multiplied by 100. Principal component analysis was performed on Z-score normalized data with the R prcomp function and the ggbiplot package. Morisita's index was used to measure clonal overlap between blood and rectum within each subject. TCRdb took over this immuneACCESS table, retaining in-frame rearrangements with V and J assigned. Such tables are incomplete; in checked studies, under half of the missing clones stem from an unresolved V gene, and the remainder is unexplained. V and J calls and clone size follow that table, whereas D and trimming were derived from the DNA. The sample profile shows approximately 40,000 clones; about 81% of them were found once. Together, the top ten hold 8% to 9.5% of the sample.

This receptor chain uses TRBV11-1 and TRBJ2-7, and TRBD1 may be the D gene, going by 7 matching bases. The receptor was derived from a boy younger than 18 with severe ulcerative colitis. Source material: gut tissue. CDR3 sequence: CASSSGDSRLSYEQYF. The DNA is TGTGCCAGCAGCTCGGGGGACAGCCGTCTATCCTACGAGCAGTACTTC.